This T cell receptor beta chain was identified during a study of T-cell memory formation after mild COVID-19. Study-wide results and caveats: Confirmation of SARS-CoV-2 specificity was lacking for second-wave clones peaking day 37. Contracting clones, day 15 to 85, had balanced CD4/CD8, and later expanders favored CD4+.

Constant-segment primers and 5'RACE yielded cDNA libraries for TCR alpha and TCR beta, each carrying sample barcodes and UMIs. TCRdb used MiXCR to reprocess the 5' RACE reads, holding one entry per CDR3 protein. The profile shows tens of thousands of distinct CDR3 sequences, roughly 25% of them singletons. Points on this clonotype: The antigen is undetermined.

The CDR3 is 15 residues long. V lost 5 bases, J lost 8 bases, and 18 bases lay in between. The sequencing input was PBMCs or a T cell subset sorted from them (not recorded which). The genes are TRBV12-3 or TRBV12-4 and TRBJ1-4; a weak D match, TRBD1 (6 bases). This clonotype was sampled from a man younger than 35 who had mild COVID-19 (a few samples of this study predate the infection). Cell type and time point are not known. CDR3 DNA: TGTGCCAGCAGTCCACGAGTCCAGGGGAACGAAAAACTGTTTTTT. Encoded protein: CASSPRVQGNEKLFF.